Each of the 19 T cell receptor beta chains below was sequenced from the same sample in a study of CD8 T cells in ankylosing spondylitis. TCRdb analysed the 5' RACE reads with MiXCR anew, one entry per CDR3 protein. The sample yields about 200,000 distinct CDR3 sequences, roughly 12% seen once. The sequencing input was blood, either unsorted or a sorted T cell fraction (not recorded which). The receptors were gathered from a male donor with ankylosing spondylitis or in good health (not recorded which).

This clonotype was picked up a small number of times. V is TRBV7-9 and J is TRBJ2-7; tentatively, D is TRBD1 (5 bases). Germline V gene lookup returns CDR1 SEHNR and CDR2 FQNEAQ (reference sequence). This CDR3 is 13 amino acids long. Trimming shortened V by 5 bases and J by 5 bases, and 13 bases separated the two germline ends. CDR3 sequence: CASSPAGSHEQYF. As DNA, the CDR3 is TGTGCCAGCAGCCCCGCAGGGTCCCACGAGCAGTACTTC. Supplemented by reference TRBV7-9 and TRBJ2-7, the full variable domain reads DTGVSQNPRHKITKRGQNVTFRCDPISEHNRLYWYRQTLGQGPEFLTYFQNEAQLEKSRLLSDRFSAERPKGSFSTLEIQRTEQGDSAMYLCASSPAGSHEQYFGPGTRLTVT.

The chain uses TRBV12-3 or TRBV12-4 and TRBJ1-5; D is uncertain. V lost 1 base, J lost 7 bases, and 11 bases lay in between. This CDR3 has 14 residues. This CDR3 is CASSLGGLVQPQHF. As DNA, the CDR3 is TGTGCCAGCAGTTTAGGAGGGCTCGTGCAGCCCCAGCATTTT.

This clonotype was detected only a few times. The V and J genes are TRBV7-6 and TRBJ2-3; TRBD2 matches 8 bases. This CDR3 is built from 15 residues. Trimming at V came to 1 base and at J to 2 bases, leaving 2 bases not matched to a gene. Germline values: CDR1 SGHVS, CDR2 FNYEAQ. The CDR3 DNA reads as TGTGCCAGCAGCTTAGAACTAGCGGTCACAGATACGCAGTATTTT. This translates into CASSLELAVTDTQYF.

This clonotype was observed a few times. The chain employs TRBV3-1 and TRBJ1-2; 8 bases are a match to TRBD1. V gave up 4 bases and J gave up 4 bases; unmatched junction bases: 14. This CDR3 has 17 residues. Per germline, CDR1 LGHDT and CDR2 YNNKEL (reference sequence). CDR3 region: CASSPDIPGQEFYGYTF. In nucleotides, the CDR3 is TGTGCCAGCAGCCCCGATATACCGGGACAGGAGTTCTATGGCTACACCTTC.

The sample holds many counts of this clonotype. Here the CDR3 reads CASSQGTGGSAAPLHF. The CDR3 region has the DNA TGTGCCAGCAGCCAAGGGACAGGGGGCTCGGCAGCACCCCTCCACTTT. The chain couples TRBV3-1 to TRBJ1-6; TRBD1 agrees at 11 bases. Looked up from germline, CDR1 is LGHDT and CDR2 is YNNKEL (reference sequence). The V and J ends lost 1 base and 11 bases, in that order; junction bases with no gene match: 7. The CDR3 is made up of 16 amino acids.

The V and J genes are TRBV30 and TRBJ2-7, with 11 bases lining up with TRBD2. CDR3 size: 16 residues. V gave up 2 bases and J gave up 6 bases; unmatched junction bases: 12. Germline assignment: CDR1 GTSNPN and CDR2 SVGIG (reference sequence). In DNA, the CDR3 is TGTGCCTGGAGTTTGACGACTAGCGGGACCTTCCTCGAGCAGTACTTC. Protein sequence: CAWSLTTSGTFLEQYF.

CDR3 amino acids: CASSLVAGVHNEQFF. The CDR3 DNA reads as TGCGCCAGCAGCTTGGTTGCAGGGGTTCACAATGAGCAGTTCTTC. V is TRBV5-1 and J is TRBJ2-1, with a possible D match to TRBD1 (6 bases). Per germline, CDR1 SGHRS and CDR2 YFSETQ. Trimming took off 0 bases at V and 5 bases at J, with 12 bases between the two ends. The CDR3 is 15 residues long.

This clonotype was picked up many times. The chain uses TRBV11-2 and TRBJ2-3; TRBD1 might be the D (5 bases). V was clipped by 3 bases and J by 3 bases, with 16 bases between them. Germline V gives CDR1 SGHAT, CDR2 FQNNGV. The length of the CDR3 is 16 residues. The CDR3, as DNA: TGTGCCAGCAGCTTTCCCCGGGCAGGGCATACAGATACGCAGTATTTT. Its translation: CASSFPRAGHTDTQYF.

In this sample, this clonotype turned up many times. The chain joins TRBV4-2 to TRBJ2-1; D is unclear. Trimming stripped 0 bases from V and 4 bases from J, with 4 bases between. From germline, CDR1 is LGHNA and CDR2 YNFKEQ. The length of the CDR3 is 13 residues. The CDR3 sequence: CASSQDLYNEQFF. CDR3 DNA sequence: TGTGCCAGCAGCCAAGACCTGTACAATGAGCAGTTCTTC.

J is TRBJ2-3 and V is TRBV2, with 13 bases fitting TRBD2. The CDR3 has 16 amino acids. The germline gives CDR1 SNHLY, CDR2 FYNNEI. V lost 4 bases, J lost 2 bases, and 3 bases stayed unmatched. CDR3 bases: TGTGCCAGCAGTGTGGGGACTAGCGGGAACACAGATACGCAGTATTTT. Amino acids: CASSVGTSGNTDTQYF. Supplemented by reference TRBV2 and TRBJ2-3, the full variable domain reads EPEVTQTPSHQVTQMGQEVILRCVPISNHLYFYWYRQILGQKVEFLVSFYNNEISEKSEIFDDQFSVERPDGSNFTLKIRSTKLEDSAMYFCASSVGTSGNTDTQYFGPGTRLTVL.

The V and J genes are TRBV10-3 and TRBJ2-5; weak D call: TRBD2 (5 bases). CDR1 is ENHRY and CDR2 is SYGVKD in the germline V gene. V was shortened by 0 bases and J by 5 bases, with 10 bases between the two germline ends. The CDR3 is 14 residues long. The CDR3 loop reads CAISESRGFETQYF. The CDR3 DNA is TGTGCCATCAGTGAGTCCCGGGGATTCGAGACCCAGTACTTC.

The rearrangement links TRBV4-1 to TRBJ2-1, with TRBD2 matching 10 bases. The CDR3 extends over 15 amino acids. Germline values: CDR1 MGHRA, CDR2 YSYEKL. After removal of 1 base from V and 16 bases from J, the junction contained 13 bases not matched to a gene. Written as DNA, the CDR3 is TGCGCCAGCAGCCAAGTAGCGGGAGGCCCTAGTTTTCTCTTCTTC. Translation: CASSQVAGGPSFLFF.

This clonotype was seen a few times. This chain joins TRBV29-1 and TRBJ2-1; D unclear. The V gene lost 0 bases and the J gene lost 6 bases, with 9 bases spanning the gap. Germline V gene lookup returns CDR1 SQVTM and CDR2 ANQGSEA. The CDR3 is made up of 13 amino acids. The CDR3 sequence is CSVEDGQVNEQFF. The CDR3 DNA reads as TGCAGCGTTGAAGATGGGCAGGTCAATGAGCAGTTCTTC.

This clonotype has just a few counts. This rearrangement joins TRBV5-1 to TRBJ2-1; TRBD2 might be the D (6 bases). The V end lost 1 base, the J end lost 4 bases, and 12 bases lay between the germline ends. CDR1 SGHRS and CDR2 YFSETQ come from the germline V gene. The CDR3 sequence is 15 residues long. The CDR3 reads CASSLLEGPYNEQFF. The CDR3 coding sequence is TGCGCCAGCAGCTTGCTGGAGGGACCTTACAATGAGCAGTTCTTC.

There are a few counts of this clonotype. This chain links TRBV2 with TRBJ2-1; TRBD2 might be the D (5 bases). Germline values: CDR1 SNHLY, CDR2 FYNNEI. This CDR3 has 12 residues. V was clipped by 8 bases and J by 0 bases, with 5 bases between them. CDR3 nucleotides: TGTGCCAGCGGGAGCTCCTACAATGAGCAGTTCTTC. Translating gives CASGSSYNEQFF.

There are a few counts of this clonotype. The rearrangement uses TRBV4-1 and TRBJ2-2; possibly TRBD2 for D (5 bases). V was shortened by 8 bases and J by 0 bases, with 13 bases between the two germline ends. The CDR3 has 15 amino acids. Per germline, CDR1 MGHRA and CDR2 YSYEKL. Here the CDR3 DNA reads TGCGCCAGCCAATTCGGGGATTCGAACACCGGGGAGCTGTTTTTT. Protein product: CASQFGDSNTGELFF.

The chain couples TRBV20-1 to TRBJ2-3, with D maybe TRBD2 (6 bases). Between the trimmed V and J ends, which lost 5 bases and 5 bases, there was a span of 17 bases. This CDR3 has 14 amino acids. Germline V gene sequence: CDR1 DFQATT, CDR2 SNEGSKA (reference sequence). As DNA, the CDR3 is TGCAGTGCTTACCCCCGGAGGGTGGAAGATACGCAGTATTTT. Its protein is CSAYPRRVEDTQYF.

V usage is TRBV5-4 and J usage is TRBJ1-4, with D uncertain. Germline values: CDR1 SGHNT, CDR2 YYREEE (reference sequence). The CDR3 has 16 residues. Trimming pared 5 bases from V and 0 bases from J, leaving 14 bases between. The CDR3 coding sequence is TGTGCCAGCAGTCTTGATGCGGGCGCAACTAATGAAAAACTGTTTTTT. Translation gives CASSLDAGATNEKLFF.

This clonotype was recorded a few times. This sequence joins TRBV20-1 and TRBJ1-1; 7 bases agree with TRBD1. V dropped 0 bases and J dropped 1; count of bases not matched to a gene: 5. The V gene's germline CDR1 is DFQATT and CDR2 SNEGSKA (reference sequence). The CDR3 consists of 15 residues. The CDR3 sequence is CSAREVGGTNTEAFF. In DNA, the CDR3 is TGCAGTGCTAGAGAGGTAGGGGGCACGAACACTGAAGCTTTCTTT.